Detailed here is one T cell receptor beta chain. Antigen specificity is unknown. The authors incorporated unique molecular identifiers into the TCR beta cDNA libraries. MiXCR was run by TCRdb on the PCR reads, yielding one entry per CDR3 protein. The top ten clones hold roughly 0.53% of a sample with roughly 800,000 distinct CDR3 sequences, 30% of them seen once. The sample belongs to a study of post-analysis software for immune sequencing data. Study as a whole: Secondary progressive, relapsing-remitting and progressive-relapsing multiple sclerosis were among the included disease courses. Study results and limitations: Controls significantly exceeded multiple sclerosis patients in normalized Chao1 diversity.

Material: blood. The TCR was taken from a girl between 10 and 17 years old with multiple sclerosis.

Here the CDR3 DNA reads TGTGCCAGCAGCAGAGTGGACACAGATACGCAGTATTTT. Amino acid sequence: CASSRVDTDTQYF. This chain joins TRBV12-3 or TRBV12-4 and TRBJ2-3; D not certain. V lost 6 bases to trimming and J lost 2 bases, with 9 bases between them. CDR3 length: 13 residues.